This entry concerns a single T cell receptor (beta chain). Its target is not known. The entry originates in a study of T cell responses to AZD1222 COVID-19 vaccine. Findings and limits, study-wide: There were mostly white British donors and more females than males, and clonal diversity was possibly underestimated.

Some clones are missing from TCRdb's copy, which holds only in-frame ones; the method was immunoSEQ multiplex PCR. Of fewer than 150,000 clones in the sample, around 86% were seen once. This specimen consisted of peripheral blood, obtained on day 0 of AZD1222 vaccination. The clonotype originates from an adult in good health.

For the CDR3, the DNA is TGCAGCGTTGATGGGCGGGCGAGCCAGTATTTT. Translated, it gives CSVDGRASQYF. The V and J genes are TRBV29-1 and TRBJ2-3, with D possibly matching TRBD2 (5 bases). Trimming pared 3 bases from V and 12 bases from J, leaving 13 bases between. The germline gives CDR1 SQVTM, CDR2 ANQGSEA. The CDR3 covers 11 residues.